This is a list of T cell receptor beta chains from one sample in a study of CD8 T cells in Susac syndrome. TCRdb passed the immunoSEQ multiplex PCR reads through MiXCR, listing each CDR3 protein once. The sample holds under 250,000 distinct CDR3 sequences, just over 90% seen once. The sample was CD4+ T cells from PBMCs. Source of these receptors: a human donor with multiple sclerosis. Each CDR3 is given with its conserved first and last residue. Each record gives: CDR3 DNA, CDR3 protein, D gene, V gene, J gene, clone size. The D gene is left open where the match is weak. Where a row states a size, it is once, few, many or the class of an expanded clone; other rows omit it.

TGTGCCAGCAGCCTAACCCCCGGACAGGGCCCTAATGAAAAACTGTTTTTT	CASSLTPGQGPNEKLFF	TRBD1	TRBV5-6	TRBJ1-4	NA
TGCAGCGTTGAGCCCCTGGAGGGCCTCAGCACAGATACGCAGTATTTT	CSVEPLEGLSTDTQYF	NA	TRBV29-1	TRBJ2-3	NA
TGTGCCAGCAGTTTAGGCGAGTCCCAGCATTTT	CASSLGESQHF	NA	TRBV12-3/TRBV12-4	TRBJ1-5	NA
TGTGCCAGCAGTCTCGGGACTCCCGGGGAGCTGTTTTTT	CASSLGTPGELFF	NA	TRBV27	TRBJ2-2	NA
TGTGCCAGCAGCTTATATCCTTTCCGCTATGGCTACACCTTC	CASSLYPFRYGYTF	NA	TRBV7-9	TRBJ1-2	NA
TGTGCCAGCAGTTTTTTAAAATCGCCGTATGAGCAGTTCTTC	CASSFLKSPYEQFF	NA	TRBV28	TRBJ2-1	NA
TGTGCCAGCTCACTAAACGGAGGGACTGAAGCTTTCTTT	CASSLNGGTEAFF	NA	TRBV18	TRBJ1-1	NA
TGCGCCAGCAGCTCCTCAGGACATCAAAGCGATGAGCAGTTCTTC	CASSSSGHQSDEQFF	NA	TRBV5-1	TRBJ2-1	NA
TGTGCCAGCAGCGCCCGAGAGGACGAGCAGTTCTTC	CASSAREDEQFF	NA	TRBV7-3	TRBJ2-1	NA
TGTGCCAGCAGCTTGGGCCTCCAACTGTTTTTT	CASSLGLQLFF	NA	TRBV5-8	TRBJ1-4	NA
TGTGCCAGCAGTGGGGACAGGCAGGGAATTTCACCCCTCCACTTT	CASSGDRQGISPLHF	TRBD1	TRBV6-6	TRBJ1-6	NA
TGTGCCAGTAGTATTTGGCGGTCGAGTTCCTACAATGAGCAGTTCTTC	CASSIWRSSSYNEQFF	NA	TRBV19	TRBJ2-1	NA
TGTGCCATCAGTGATGGGGGGGGCGAATGGCAGTTCTTC	CAISDGGGEWQFF	NA	TRBV10-3	TRBJ2-1	NA
TGTGCCAGCAGCTTAGCTACAGGGTACGAAAAACTGTTTTTT	CASSLATGYEKLFF	NA	TRBV7-2	TRBJ1-4	NA
TGCGCCAGCAGCTTTTTGGACATTCAGTACTTC	CASSFLDIQYF	NA	TRBV5-1	TRBJ2-4	NA
TGTGCCTGGAATGCAGGGGGCCACGAGCAGTACTTC	CAWNAGGHEQYF	TRBD1	TRBV30	TRBJ2-7	NA
TGTGCCACCAGTGATGGGACAGGGAACACTGAAGCTTTCTTT	CATSDGTGNTEAFF	TRBD1	TRBV24-1	TRBJ1-1	NA
TGTGCCAGCAGCGACTATGACTATGGCTACACCTTC	CASSDYDYGYTF	NA	TRBV11-2	TRBJ1-2	NA
TGCAGCGTTTTGCGACGTATGAACACTGAAGCTTTCTTT	CSVLRRMNTEAFF	NA	TRBV29-1	TRBJ1-1	NA
TGTGCCAGCAGCGAACAGGGGCAGAAGGACACCGGGGAGCTGTTTTTT	CASSEQGQKDTGELFF	TRBD1	TRBV11-3	TRBJ2-2	NA
TGTGCCAGCAGTCTCGGGGGGACAGGGTGGACCAAAAACATTCAGTACTTC	CASSLGGTGWTKNIQYF	TRBD1	TRBV12-3/TRBV12-4	TRBJ2-4	NA
TGTGCCAGTAGTATCCTACTCCCGGGCAATCAGCCCCAGCATTTT	CASSILLPGNQPQHF	NA	TRBV19	TRBJ1-5	NA
TGTGCCAGCAGGCATAACGGACAGACCCAAGAGACCCAGTACTTC	CASRHNGQTQETQYF	NA	TRBV2	TRBJ2-5	NA
TGCGCCAGCAGTCGAGCGGCAGGACGGGAACCCCTCCACTTT	CASSRAAGREPLHF	NA	TRBV23-1	TRBJ1-6	NA
TGCGCCAGCAGCCAAAACACAAACTGGGGGCTGAACACTGAAGCTTTCTTT	CASSQNTNWGLNTEAFF	NA	TRBV4-1	TRBJ1-1	NA
TGCGCCAGCAGCCGACTCTATCCGGGGGCAGGGATTTCGAACACTGAAGCTTTCTTT	CASSRLYPGAGISNTEAFF	NA	TRBV5-1	TRBJ1-1	NA
TGTGCCAGCAGTTTAGCCGTCGGGCAGGGGCTTGAAAAACTGTTTTTT	CASSLAVGQGLEKLFF	NA	TRBV12-3/TRBV12-4	TRBJ1-4	NA
TGTGCCAGCAGTGTTGTATCAGTAGCCTACGAGCAGTACTTC	CASSVVSVAYEQYF	NA	TRBV2	TRBJ2-7	once
TGTGCCTGGAGTGCATGGACAGGGGGAATCCAGTACTTC	CAWSAWTGGIQYF	TRBD1	TRBV30	TRBJ2-5	NA
TGCGCCAGCAGCCAAGGCTTGCCAGGGGATGGCTACACCTTC	CASSQGLPGDGYTF	NA	TRBV4-1	TRBJ1-2	NA
TGTGCCAGCGGTACTCACCCTAGCACAGATACGCAGTATTTT	CASGTHPSTDTQYF	NA	TRBV11-2	TRBJ2-3	once
TGTGCCAGCAGCCTTCGGACGGGGGCGAACACTGAAGCTTTCTTT	CASSLRTGANTEAFF	NA	TRBV13	TRBJ1-1	NA
TGTGCCAGCAGCCAAGCCCGTACGGTCGAGACCCAGTACTTC	CASSQARTVETQYF	NA	TRBV14	TRBJ2-5	once
TGTGCCAGCAGCCGCGGGACTAGTAGGGGCGAGACCCAGTACTTC	CASSRGTSRGETQYF	TRBD2	TRBV3-1	TRBJ2-5	NA
TGTGCCAGCAGTTTAACCGTGGCAGGCTACACCTTC	CASSLTVAGYTF	NA	TRBV12-3/TRBV12-4	TRBJ1-2	once
TGCGCCAGCAGCTTAGGTGACAGGGGGCGGGTGAATGAGCAGTTCTTC	CASSLGDRGRVNEQFF	TRBD1	TRBV5-1	TRBJ2-1	NA
TGTGCCAGTAACAGGGGCCCGGGAAGTAATGAAAAACTGTTTTTT	CASNRGPGSNEKLFF	TRBD1	TRBV19	TRBJ1-4	NA
TGTGCCAGCAGTTTAGGGCAGGGGCGGACCGGGGAGCTGTTTTTT	CASSLGQGRTGELFF	NA	TRBV12-3/TRBV12-4	TRBJ2-2	few
TGTGCCAGCAGTCAGATCCCCTCGAACACTGAAGCTTTCTTT	CASSQIPSNTEAFF	NA	TRBV28	TRBJ1-1	NA
TGTGCCAGCACCTTATGGGGCCGGCAACCGGACTTCATGGGGGGAGAGACCCAGTACTTC	CASTLWGRQPDFMGGETQYF	NA	TRBV12-3/TRBV12-4	TRBJ2-5	NA
TGTGCCAGCTCACTAAGTCTAGATCAGCCCCAGCATTTT	CASSLSLDQPQHF	NA	TRBV18	TRBJ1-5	NA
TGTGCCAGCAGTTTAGGTAGGGCCCCGTACTTC	CASSLGRAPYF	NA	TRBV12-3/TRBV12-4	TRBJ2-4	NA
TGTGCCAGCAGTTTAGGCAGGAAGAATGAAAAACTGTTTTTT	CASSLGRKNEKLFF	NA	TRBV6-5	TRBJ1-4	NA
TGCACCAGCAGCCAAGATCTTGACCTTAGGGGGAATTGCCTTCACTCTAGCACAGATACGCAGTATTTT	CTSSQDLDLRGNCLHSSTDTQYF	NA	TRBV1	TRBJ2-3	NA
TGTGCCAGCAGTTTTCTGGACGGAAAACTGTTTTTT	CASSFLDGKLFF	NA	TRBV12-3/TRBV12-4	TRBJ1-4	NA
TGTGCCAGCAGCCGCGGGGACAGAACCGGGGAGCTGTTTTTT	CASSRGDRTGELFF	NA	TRBV6-5	TRBJ2-2	NA
TGTGCCAGCAGATTTGGACGGAATGGAGATACGCAGTATTTT	CASRFGRNGDTQYF	NA	TRBV6-5	TRBJ2-3	NA
TGCGCCAGCGGCCGCGGGGCTCCGAACACCGGGGAGCTGTTTTTT	CASGRGAPNTGELFF	NA	TRBV4-1	TRBJ2-2	NA
TGTGCCGCGGACGGGCAGGGCGGCACCGGGGAGCTGTTTTTT	CAADGQGGTGELFF	NA	TRBV13	TRBJ2-2	NA
TGTGCCAGCATCCCTAGCGGGGGGATCAATGAGCAGTTCTTC	CASIPSGGINEQFF	TRBD2	TRBV6-5	TRBJ2-1	NA